The rows below give T cell receptor beta chains drawn from one sample of a study of preoperative IRX-2 immunotherapy in early breast cancer. The repertoire was sequenced with immunoSEQ multiplex PCR; TCRdb's copy has only in-frame clones and lacks some. The sample consists of approximately 27,000 clones, approximately 80% of them appearing once. The sequencing here drew on lymph node tissue, taken after IRX-2 immunotherapy. All receptors come from a human donor with breast cancer. The CDR3 runs from the conserved cysteine through the conserved F or W. The order of the fields is D gene, clone size, V gene, J gene, CDR3 DNA, CDR3 protein. A D gene is named only where the DNA matches it firmly. Rows give clone size only sometimes, using once, few, many, or a class for an expanded clone.

>NA|NA|TRBV10-2|TRBJ2-2
TGCGCCAGCAGTCCTTTGACAGGCGGCGGGGAGCTGTTTTTT
CASSPLTGGGELFF
>NA|NA|TRBV28|TRBJ1-3
TGTGCCAGCAGTGTCAGTGCATACACCATATATTTT
CASSVSAYTIYF
>TRBD1|NA|TRBV6-7|TRBJ1-1
TGTGCCAGCGGGAATACAGGGGTAGCTTTCTTT
CASGNTGVAFF
>NA|NA|TRBV1|TRBJ2-5
TGCGCCAGCAGCCAAGGACAGGGGTCTCAAGAGACCCAGTACTTC
CASSQGQGSQETQYF
>NA|NA|TRBV30|TRBJ1-5
TGTGCCTGGAATGTTGCTGTGGGTCAGCCCCAGCATTTT
CAWNVAVGQPQHF
>TRBD1|once|TRBV6-8|TRBJ1-2
TGTGCCAGCAGTTACTCGAGGGCAGGCAGGGGGGATGGCTACACCTTC
CASSYSRAGRGDGYTF
>NA|once|TRBV11-3|TRBJ2-1
TGTGCCAGCAGCTCCGGGAGGGGGCAGAGCTCCTACAATGAGCAGTTCTTC
CASSSGRGQSSYNEQFF
>TRBD2|once|TRBV29-1|TRBJ2-1
TGCAGCGTCAGACGGGGAGGGGATGAGCAGTTCTTC
CSVRRGGDEQFF
>TRBD2|NA|TRBV6-8|TRBJ2-5
TGTGCCAGCAGCCTAGCGGTACAAGAGACCCAGTACTTC
CASSLAVQETQYF
>TRBD1|NA|TRBV28|TRBJ1-2
TGTGCCAGTTTCCAGGACAGGGTGGAGGGCTACACCTTC
CASFQDRVEGYTF
>TRBD1|few|TRBV10-2|TRBJ1-2
TGCGCCAGCAGTGAAGGGACAGGGGCTTTCGTCTATGGCTACACCTTC
CASSEGTGAFVYGYTF
>TRBD2|NA|TRBV7-1|TRBJ2-1
TGTGCCAGCAGCTCGGCCCTCGGGACTAGCCCCCGAATGCAGCAGTTCTTC
CASSSALGTSPRMQQFF
>NA|NA|TRBV30|TRBJ1-2
TGTGCCTGGAGCCCGGGCCTCAACTATGGCTACACCTTC
CAWSPGLNYGYTF
>NA|NA|TRBV30|TRBJ1-1
TGTGCCTGGAAAGGGACGAACACTGAAGCTTTCTTT
CAWKGTNTEAFF
>NA|few|TRBV7-5|TRBJ1-4
TGTGCCAGCAGCTTAGTAGGAGGGTACGGTGAAAAACTGTTTTTT
CASSLVGGYGEKLFF
>TRBD2|NA|TRBV14|TRBJ2-5
TGTGCCAGCAGCCAAGGACTAGCGGGACGTTTGGAGACCCAGTACTTC
CASSQGLAGRLETQYF
>NA|few|TRBV11-3|TRBJ2-2
TGTGCCAGCAGCTTAGAGGCCGGGAACACCGGGGAGCTGTTTTTT
CASSLEAGNTGELFF
>NA|NA|TRBV15|TRBJ1-4
TGTGCCACCAGCAGAGCCGGACAGTCTGAAAAACTGTTTTTT
CATSRAGQSEKLFF
>NA|NA|TRBV30|TRBJ2-5
TGTGCCTGCAGATCCCCAGAGACCCAGTACTTC
CACRSPETQYF
>NA|NA|TRBV6-8|TRBJ1-5
TGTGCCAGCAGTTTATCATATAGCAATCAGCCCCAGCATTTT
CASSLSYSNQPQHF
>NA|once|TRBV6-8|TRBJ1-4
TGTGCCAGCAGTGACCGGGGGGCGGCTGAAAAACTGTTTTTT
CASSDRGAAEKLFF
>NA|NA|TRBV28|TRBJ2-5
TGTGCCACGGGCAGTTTAGGGGAGACCCAGTACTTC
CATGSLGETQYF
>NA|NA|TRBV6-8|TRBJ1-1
TGTGCCATCAGGACAACAAATGACAGCCTTGGGGCTTTCTTT
CAIRTTNDSLGAFF
>TRBD1|NA|TRBV29-1|TRBJ1-1
TGCAGCGTCGAGACAGGGATGAACACTGAAGCTTTCTTT
CSVETGMNTEAFF
>TRBD1|NA|TRBV6-8|TRBJ2-3
TGTGCCAGCAGTAGAGGACAGGGGATGGATACGCAGTATTTT
CASSRGQGMDTQYF
>TRBD2|NA|TRBV15|TRBJ2-7
TGTGCCACCAGCAGAGGTTCACCGGGACTAGTCGGGGTAAGGAGTTCCTACGAGCAGTACTTC
CATSRGSPGLVGVRSSYEQYF